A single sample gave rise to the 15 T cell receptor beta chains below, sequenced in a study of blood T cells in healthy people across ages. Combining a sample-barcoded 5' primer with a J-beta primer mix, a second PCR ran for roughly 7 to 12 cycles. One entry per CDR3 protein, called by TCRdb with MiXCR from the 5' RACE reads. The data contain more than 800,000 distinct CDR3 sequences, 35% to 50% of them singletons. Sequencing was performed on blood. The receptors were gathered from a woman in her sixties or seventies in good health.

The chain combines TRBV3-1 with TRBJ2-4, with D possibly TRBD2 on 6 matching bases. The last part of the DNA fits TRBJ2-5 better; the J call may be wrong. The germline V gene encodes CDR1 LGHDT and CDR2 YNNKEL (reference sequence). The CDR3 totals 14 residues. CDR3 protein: CASSSGLRGETQYF. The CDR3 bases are TGTGCCAGCAGCTCGGGACTCCGTGGGGAGACCCAGTACTTC.

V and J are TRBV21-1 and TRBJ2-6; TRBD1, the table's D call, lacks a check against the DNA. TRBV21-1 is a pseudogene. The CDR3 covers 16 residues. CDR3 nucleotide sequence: TGTGCCAGCACGTACCAAGGGGGCTCGGGGGCCAACGTCCTGACTTTC. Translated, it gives CASTYQGGSGANVLTF.

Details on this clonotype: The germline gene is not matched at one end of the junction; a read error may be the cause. This chain's CDR3 is CSGESVYGYTF. DNA for the CDR3: TGCAGCGGTGAATCGGTCTATGGCTACACCTTC. The J gene is TRBJ1-2, the V gene TRBV29-1; D gene unclear. The CDR3 totals 11 residues. Germline assignment: CDR1 SQVTM and CDR2 ANQGSEA.

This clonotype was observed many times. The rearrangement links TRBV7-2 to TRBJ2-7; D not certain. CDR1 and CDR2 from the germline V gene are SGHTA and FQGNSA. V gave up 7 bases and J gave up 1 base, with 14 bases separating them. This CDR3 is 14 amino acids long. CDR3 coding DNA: TGTGCCAGCAAACCCGGACGGGCTTCCTACGAGCAGTACTTC. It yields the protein CASKPGRASYEQYF.

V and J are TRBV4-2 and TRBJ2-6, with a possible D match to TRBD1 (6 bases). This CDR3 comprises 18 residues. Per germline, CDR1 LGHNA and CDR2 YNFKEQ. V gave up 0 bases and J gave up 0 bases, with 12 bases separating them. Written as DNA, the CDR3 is TGTGCCAGCAGCCAAGAGGAAGAAGGGGGCTCTGGGGCCAACGTCCTGACTTTC. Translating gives CASSQEEEGGSGANVLTF.

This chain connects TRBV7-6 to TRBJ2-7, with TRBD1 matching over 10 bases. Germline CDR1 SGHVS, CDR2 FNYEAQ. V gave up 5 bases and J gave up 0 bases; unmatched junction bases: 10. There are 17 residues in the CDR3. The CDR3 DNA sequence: TGTGCCAGCAGCGTAGGTCCTGGGGACAGGGGCTCCTACGAGCAGTACTTC. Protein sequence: CASSVGPGDRGSYEQYF.

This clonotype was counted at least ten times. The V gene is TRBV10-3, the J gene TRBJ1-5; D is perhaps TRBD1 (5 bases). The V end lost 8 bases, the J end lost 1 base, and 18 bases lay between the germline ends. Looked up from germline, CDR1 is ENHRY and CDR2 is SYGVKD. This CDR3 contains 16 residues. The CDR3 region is CAIGGTAGGSNQPQHF. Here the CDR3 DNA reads TGTGCCATCGGAGGGACCGCCGGAGGAAGCAATCAGCCCCAGCATTTT.

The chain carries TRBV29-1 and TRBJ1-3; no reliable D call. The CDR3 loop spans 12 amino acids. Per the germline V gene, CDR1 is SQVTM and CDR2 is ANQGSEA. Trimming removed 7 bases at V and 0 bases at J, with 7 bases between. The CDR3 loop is CSGRASGNTIYF. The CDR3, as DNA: TGCAGCGGCCGGGCCTCTGGAAACACCATATATTTT. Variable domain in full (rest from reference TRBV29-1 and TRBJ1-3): SAVISQKPSRDICQRGTSLTIQCQVDSQVTMMFWYRQQPGQSLTLIATANQGSEATYESGFVIDKFPISRPNLTFSTLTVSNMSPEDSSIYLCSGRASGNTIYFGEGSWLTVV.

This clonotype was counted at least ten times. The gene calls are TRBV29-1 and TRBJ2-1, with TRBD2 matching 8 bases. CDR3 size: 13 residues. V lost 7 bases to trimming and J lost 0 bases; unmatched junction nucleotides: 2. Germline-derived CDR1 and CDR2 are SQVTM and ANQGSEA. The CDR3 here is CSGSGSSYNEQFF. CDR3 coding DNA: TGCAGCGGAAGCGGGAGCTCCTACAATGAGCAGTTCTTC.

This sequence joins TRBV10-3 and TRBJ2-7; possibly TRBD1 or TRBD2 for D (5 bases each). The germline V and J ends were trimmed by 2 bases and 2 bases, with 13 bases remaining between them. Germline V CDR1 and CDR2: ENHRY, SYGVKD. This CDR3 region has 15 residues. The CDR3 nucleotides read TGTGCCATCAGTGAGGAGGTGGGGGTAGCCTACGAGCAGTACTTC. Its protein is CAISEEVGVAYEQYF.

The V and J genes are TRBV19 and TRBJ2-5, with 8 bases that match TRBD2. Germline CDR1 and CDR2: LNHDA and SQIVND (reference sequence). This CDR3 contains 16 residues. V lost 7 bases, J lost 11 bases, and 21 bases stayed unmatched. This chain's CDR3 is CASTGFTLAGIEEQYF. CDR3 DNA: TGTGCCAGTACCGGTTTCACCTTAGCGGGAATAGAAGAGCAGTACTTC.

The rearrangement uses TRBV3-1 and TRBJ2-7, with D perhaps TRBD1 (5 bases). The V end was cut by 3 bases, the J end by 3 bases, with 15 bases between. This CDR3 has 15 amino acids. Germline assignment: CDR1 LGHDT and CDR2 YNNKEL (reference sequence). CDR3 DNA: TGTGCCAGCAGCCAGACAGATAGTTCTCACTACGAGCAGTACTTC. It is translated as CASSQTDSSHYEQYF.

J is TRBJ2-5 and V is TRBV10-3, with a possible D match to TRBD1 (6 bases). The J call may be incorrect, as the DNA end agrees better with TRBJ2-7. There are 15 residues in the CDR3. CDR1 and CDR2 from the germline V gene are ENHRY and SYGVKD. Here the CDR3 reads CAIRDQVQGGYEQYF. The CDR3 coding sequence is TGTGCCATCAGGGACCAGGTACAGGGTGGTTACGAGCAGTACTTC.

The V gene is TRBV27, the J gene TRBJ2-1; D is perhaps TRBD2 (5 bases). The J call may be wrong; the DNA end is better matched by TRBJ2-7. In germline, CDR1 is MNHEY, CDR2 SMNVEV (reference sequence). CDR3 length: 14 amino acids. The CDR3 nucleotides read TGTGCCAGCAGTACTAGTCGATCGTACAATGAGCAGTACTTC. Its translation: CASSTSRSYNEQYF.

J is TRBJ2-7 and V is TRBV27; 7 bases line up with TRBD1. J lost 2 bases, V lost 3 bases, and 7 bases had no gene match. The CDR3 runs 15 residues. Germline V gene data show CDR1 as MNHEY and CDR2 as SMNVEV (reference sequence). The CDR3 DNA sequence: TGTGCCAGCAGTTTTAGGGGACAGCAAGCCTACGAGCAGTACTTC. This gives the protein CASSFRGQQAYEQYF.